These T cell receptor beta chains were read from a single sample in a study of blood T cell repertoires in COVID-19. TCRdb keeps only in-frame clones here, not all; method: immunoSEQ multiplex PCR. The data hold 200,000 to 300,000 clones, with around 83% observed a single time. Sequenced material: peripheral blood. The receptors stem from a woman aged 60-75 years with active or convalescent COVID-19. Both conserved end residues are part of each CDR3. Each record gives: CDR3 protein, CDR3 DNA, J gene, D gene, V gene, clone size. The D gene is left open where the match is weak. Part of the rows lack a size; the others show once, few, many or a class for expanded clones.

CDR3 protein: CASSLPGLNEKLFF; CDR3 DNA: TGTGCCAGCAGCTTACCCGGTCTTAATGAAAAACTGTTTTTT; J gene: TRBJ1-4; D gene: -; V gene: TRBV7-9; clone size: -
CDR3 protein: CASSQDSRQNQPQHF; CDR3 DNA: TGCGCCAGCAGCCAAGACAGCAGGCAGAATCAGCCCCAGCATTTT; J gene: TRBJ1-5; D gene: -; V gene: TRBV4-3; clone size: -
CDR3 protein: CASSISRTGSTEAFF; CDR3 DNA: TGTGCCAGCAGTATATCACGGACAGGATCCACTGAAGCTTTCTTT; J gene: TRBJ1-1; D gene: TRBD1; V gene: TRBV27; clone size: -
CDR3 protein: CASSYGRYPGDYGYTF; CDR3 DNA: TGTGCCAGCAGTTACGGCCGTTACCCGGGGGACTATGGCTACACCTTC; J gene: TRBJ1-2; D gene: -; V gene: TRBV6-6; clone size: -
CDR3 protein: CSVEGQTRYNEQFF; CDR3 DNA: TGCAGCGTTGAGGGACAGACGCGCTACAATGAGCAGTTCTTC; J gene: TRBJ2-1; D gene: TRBD1; V gene: TRBV29-1; clone size: -
CDR3 protein: CASSLFSRTSGDTQYF; CDR3 DNA: TGCGCCAGCAGCCTTTTTTCTCGGACTAGCGGCGATACGCAGTATTTT; J gene: TRBJ2-3; D gene: TRBD2; V gene: TRBV4-1; clone size: -
CDR3 protein: CASSLQGRGNTIYF; CDR3 DNA: TGTGCCAGCAGCTTACAGGGTCGGGGAAACACCATATATTTT; J gene: TRBJ1-3; D gene: -; V gene: TRBV7-2; clone size: once
CDR3 protein: CATREARTEAFF; CDR3 DNA: TGTGCCACTCGGGAGGCGAGGACTGAAGCTTTCTTT; J gene: TRBJ1-1; D gene: -; V gene: TRBV10-3; clone size: once
CDR3 protein: CASSRGGGETQYF; CDR3 DNA: TGTGCCAGCAGTCGAGGGGGCGGGGAGACCCAGTACTTC; J gene: TRBJ2-5; D gene: TRBD1; V gene: TRBV12-3/TRBV12-4; clone size: -
CDR3 protein: CASSLWTGGQYEQYF; CDR3 DNA: TGTGCCAGCAGTTTATGGACAGGGGGCCAGTACGAGCAGTACTTC; J gene: TRBJ2-7; D gene: TRBD1; V gene: TRBV28; clone size: -
CDR3 protein: CASSVFPRAYNEQFF; CDR3 DNA: TGTGCCAGCAGCGTATTCCCCAGGGCTTACAATGAGCAGTTCTTC; J gene: TRBJ2-1; D gene: -; V gene: TRBV9; clone size: -
CDR3 protein: CASTELAGTSRAHHF; CDR3 DNA: TGTGCCAGCACCGAACTCGCCGGGACTTCCAGGGCTCACCACTTC; J gene: TRBJ2-5; D gene: -; V gene: TRBV2; clone size: -
CDR3 protein: CATPDTEGGYGYTF; CDR3 DNA: TGTGCCACCCCGGATACGGAGGGGGGGTATGGCTACACCTTC; J gene: TRBJ1-2; D gene: -; V gene: TRBV2; clone size: -
CDR3 protein: CAWSGGGNQPQHF; CDR3 DNA: TGTGCCTGGAGTGGGGGCGGCAATCAGCCCCAGCATTTT; J gene: TRBJ1-5; D gene: -; V gene: TRBV30; clone size: -
CDR3 protein: CASSWRYHTDTQYF; CDR3 DNA: TGTGCCAGCAGTTGGAGGTACCACACAGATACGCAGTATTTT; J gene: TRBJ2-3; D gene: -; V gene: TRBV27; clone size: -
CDR3 protein: CASSMSRVRWLNYGYTF; CDR3 DNA: TGTGCCAGTAGTATGTCCCGGGTGAGGTGGCTTAACTATGGCTACACCTTC; J gene: TRBJ1-2; D gene: -; V gene: TRBV19; clone size: -
CDR3 protein: CASSPGLATKETQYF; CDR3 DNA: TGTGCCAGCAGTCCGGGACTAGCGACTAAAGAGACCCAGTACTTC; J gene: TRBJ2-5; D gene: TRBD2; V gene: TRBV6-5; clone size: -
CDR3 protein: CASSRDRVNTEAFF; CDR3 DNA: TGTGCCAGCAGTCGGGACAGAGTGAACACTGAAGCTTTCTTT; J gene: TRBJ1-1; D gene: TRBD1; V gene: TRBV27; clone size: -
CDR3 protein: CASSKVLSNQPQHF; CDR3 DNA: TGTGCCAGCAGCAAAGTACTGAGCAATCAGCCCCAGCATTTT; J gene: TRBJ1-5; D gene: -; V gene: TRBV21-1; clone size: -
CDR3 protein: CASSKGGTGYQPQHF; CDR3 DNA: TGTGCCAGTTCAAAGGGGGGGACAGGGTACCAGCCCCAGCATTTT; J gene: TRBJ1-5; D gene: TRBD1; V gene: TRBV19; clone size: -
CDR3 protein: CASSQDGTGGTEAFF; CDR3 DNA: TGCGCCAGCAGCCAAGATGGGACAGGGGGCACTGAAGCTTTCTTT; J gene: TRBJ1-1; D gene: TRBD1; V gene: TRBV4-3; clone size: -
CDR3 protein: CASTQRNTEAFF; CDR3 DNA: TGTGCCAGCACACAACGGAACACTGAAGCTTTCTTT; J gene: TRBJ1-1; D gene: -; V gene: TRBV6-5; clone size: once
CDR3 protein: CASSQATGSNQPQHF; CDR3 DNA: TGTGCCAGCAGCCAAGCGACAGGATCCAATCAGCCCCAGCATTTT; J gene: TRBJ1-5; D gene: -; V gene: TRBV3-1/TRBV3-2; clone size: -
CDR3 protein: CASSEADTRNQPQHF; CDR3 DNA: TGTGCCAGCAGTGAAGCCGACACCCGCAATCAGCCCCAGCATTTT; J gene: TRBJ1-5; D gene: -; V gene: TRBV6-1; clone size: -
CDR3 protein: CASSHSTLQGSYNEQFF; CDR3 DNA: TGCGCCAGCAGCCACTCTACCCTACAGGGGAGCTACAATGAGCAGTTCTTC; J gene: TRBJ2-1; D gene: TRBD1; V gene: TRBV4-1; clone size: once
CDR3 protein: CASSLGQGRAFF; CDR3 DNA: TGTGCCAGCAGCTTAGGGCAGGGTAGGGCTTTCTTT; J gene: TRBJ1-1; D gene: -; V gene: TRBV7-3; clone size: -
CDR3 protein: CASRGSDTVDYGYTF; CDR3 DNA: TGTGCCAGCAGGGGATCGGACACCGTTGACTATGGCTACACCTTC; J gene: TRBJ1-2; D gene: -; V gene: TRBV6-5; clone size: -
CDR3 protein: CASSLQGTGSYEQYF; CDR3 DNA: TGTGCCAGCAGCTTACAGGGGACAGGATCCTACGAGCAGTACTTC; J gene: TRBJ2-7; D gene: TRBD1; V gene: TRBV7-2; clone size: -
CDR3 protein: CASSFAVNTEAFF; CDR3 DNA: TGTGCCAGCAGCTTCGCAGTCAACACTGAAGCTTTCTTT; J gene: TRBJ1-1; D gene: -; V gene: TRBV11-1; clone size: -
CDR3 protein: CASSYSDRYEQYF; CDR3 DNA: TGTGCCAGCAGTTACTCGGACAGATACGAGCAGTACTTC; J gene: TRBJ2-7; D gene: -; V gene: TRBV6-2/TRBV6-3; clone size: few
CDR3 protein: CASSLLRLNDEQFF; CDR3 DNA: TGTGCCAGCAGCCTCCTCAGGCTAAATGATGAGCAGTTCTTC; J gene: TRBJ2-1; D gene: -; V gene: TRBV3-1/TRBV3-2; clone size: once
CDR3 protein: CASSRWTVYQETQYF; CDR3 DNA: TGTGCCAGCAGCCGTTGGACTGTCTACCAAGAGACCCAGTACTTC; J gene: TRBJ2-5; D gene: -; V gene: TRBV13; clone size: -
CDR3 protein: CASSAEAPGTQYF; CDR3 DNA: TGTGCCAGCAGCGCCGAAGCCCCGGGAACGCAGTATTTT; J gene: TRBJ2-3; D gene: -; V gene: TRBV7-9; clone size: -
CDR3 protein: CASSPPGGYEQYF; CDR3 DNA: TGTGCCAGCTCACCACCCGGGGGATACGAGCAGTACTTC; J gene: TRBJ2-7; D gene: -; V gene: TRBV18; clone size: few
CDR3 protein: CASSYNLAGDYEQYF; CDR3 DNA: TGTGCCAGCAGTTACAACCTAGCGGGGGACTACGAGCAGTACTTC; J gene: TRBJ2-7; D gene: TRBD2; V gene: TRBV6-5; clone size: few
CDR3 protein: CASSPTGGKQPQHF; CDR3 DNA: TGTGCCAGTAGTCCCACAGGGGGCAAACAGCCCCAGCATTTT; J gene: TRBJ1-5; D gene: TRBD1; V gene: TRBV19; clone size: -
CDR3 protein: CASSIRNRGNTEAFF; CDR3 DNA: TGTGCCAGTAGTATCAGAAACAGGGGGAACACTGAAGCTTTCTTT; J gene: TRBJ1-1; D gene: TRBD1; V gene: TRBV19; clone size: -
CDR3 protein: CAISGLAGNTDTQYF; CDR3 DNA: TGTGCCATCAGTGGTCTAGCGGGGAACACAGATACGCAGTATTTT; J gene: TRBJ2-3; D gene: TRBD2; V gene: TRBV10-3; clone size: -
CDR3 protein: CASSYSMGGRNQPQHF; CDR3 DNA: TGTGCCAGCAGTTACTCGATGGGGGGGCGCAATCAGCCCCAGCATTTT; J gene: TRBJ1-5; D gene: -; V gene: TRBV6-2/TRBV6-3; clone size: -
CDR3 protein: CASSPKVGGWGNTIYF; CDR3 DNA: TGTGCCAGCAGCCCCAAGGTCGGGGGGTGGGGAAACACCATATATTTT; J gene: TRBJ1-3; D gene: -; V gene: TRBV7-2; clone size: -
CDR3 protein: CASSLGGAMNTEAFF; CDR3 DNA: TGTGCCAGCAGTTTAGGGGGGGCAATGAACACTGAAGCTTTCTTT; J gene: TRBJ1-1; D gene: -; V gene: TRBV27; clone size: once
CDR3 protein: CASSLLSDNQPQHF; CDR3 DNA: TGTGCCAGCAGCTTATTGTCAGACAATCAGCCCCAGCATTTT; J gene: TRBJ1-5; D gene: -; V gene: TRBV7-2; clone size: few
CDR3 protein: CASMEGLHTEAFF; CDR3 DNA: TGTGCCAGCATGGAGGGGCTTCACACTGAAGCTTTCTTT; J gene: TRBJ1-1; D gene: -; V gene: TRBV2; clone size: -
CDR3 protein: CASSPSVGTGNSPLHF; CDR3 DNA: TGTGCCAGCTCACCCTCCGTGGGGACAGGGAATTCACCCCTCCACTTT; J gene: TRBJ1-6; D gene: TRBD1; V gene: TRBV18; clone size: -
CDR3 protein: CASSMQLHTGYTF; CDR3 DNA: TGTGCCAGTAGTATGCAACTGCATACGGGCTACACCTTC; J gene: TRBJ1-2; D gene: -; V gene: TRBV19; clone size: once
CDR3 protein: CASSLPGLALDEQFF; CDR3 DNA: TGTGCCAGCAGTCTCCCGGGACTAGCTTTGGATGAGCAGTTCTTC; J gene: TRBJ2-1; D gene: TRBD2; V gene: TRBV27; clone size: -
CDR3 protein: CASSPGRDRGYNEQFF; CDR3 DNA: TGTGCCAGCAGCCCGGGCCGGGACAGGGGATACAATGAGCAGTTCTTC; J gene: TRBJ2-1; D gene: TRBD1; V gene: TRBV11-2; clone size: -
CDR3 protein: CASSSQGDGEKLFF; CDR3 DNA: TGCGCCAGCAGCTCCCAGGGGGATGGTGAAAAACTGTTTTTT; J gene: TRBJ1-4; D gene: TRBD1; V gene: TRBV5-1; clone size: once
CDR3 protein: CASSRSGSTDTQYF; CDR3 DNA: TGTGCCAGCAGTCGTAGCGGGAGCACAGATACGCAGTATTTT; J gene: TRBJ2-3; D gene: TRBD2; V gene: TRBV3-1/TRBV3-2; clone size: -
CDR3 protein: CASRLGRDHGYTF; CDR3 DNA: TGTGCCAGCAGGCTAGGGAGGGACCATGGCTACACCTTC; J gene: TRBJ1-2; D gene: -; V gene: TRBV7-8; clone size: -
CDR3 protein: CASSYPGQGPYNEQFF; CDR3 DNA: TGTGCCAGCAGTTATCCGGGACAGGGCCCATACAATGAGCAGTTCTTC; J gene: TRBJ2-1; D gene: TRBD1; V gene: TRBV28; clone size: -
CDR3 protein: CASSLSAGRNEQFF; CDR3 DNA: TGTGCCAGCAGCTTATCGGCGGGGAGGAATGAGCAGTTCTTC; J gene: TRBJ2-1; D gene: -; V gene: TRBV7-3; clone size: -